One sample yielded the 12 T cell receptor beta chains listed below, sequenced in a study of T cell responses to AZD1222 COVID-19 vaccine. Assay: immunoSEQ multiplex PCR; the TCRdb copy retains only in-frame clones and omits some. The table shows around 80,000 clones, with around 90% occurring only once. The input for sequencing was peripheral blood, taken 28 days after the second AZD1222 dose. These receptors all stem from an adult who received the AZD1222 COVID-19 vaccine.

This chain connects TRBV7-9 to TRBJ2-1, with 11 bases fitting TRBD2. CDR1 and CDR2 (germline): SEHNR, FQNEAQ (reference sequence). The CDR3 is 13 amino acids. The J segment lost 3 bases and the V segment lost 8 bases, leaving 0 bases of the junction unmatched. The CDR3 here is CASGLAGYNEQFF. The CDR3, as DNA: TGTGCCAGCGGACTAGCGGGCTACAATGAGCAGTTCTTC.

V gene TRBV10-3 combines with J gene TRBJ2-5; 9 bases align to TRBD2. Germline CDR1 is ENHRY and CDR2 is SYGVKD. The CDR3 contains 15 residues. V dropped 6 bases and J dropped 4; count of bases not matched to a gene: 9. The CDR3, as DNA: TGTGCCATCAGCAGGGATTTGCGGGGGGGAGAGACCCAGTACTTC. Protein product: CAISRDLRGGETQYF.

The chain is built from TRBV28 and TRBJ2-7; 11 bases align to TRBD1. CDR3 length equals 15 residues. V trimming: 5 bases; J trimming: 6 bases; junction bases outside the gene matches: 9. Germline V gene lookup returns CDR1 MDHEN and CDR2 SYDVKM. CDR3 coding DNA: TGTGCCAGCAGTAGAGGGGACAGGGGGTTATCCGAGCAGTACTTC. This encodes CASSRGDRGLSEQYF.

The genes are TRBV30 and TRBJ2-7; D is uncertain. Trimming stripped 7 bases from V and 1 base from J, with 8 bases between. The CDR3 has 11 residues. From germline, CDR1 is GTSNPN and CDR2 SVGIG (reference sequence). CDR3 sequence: CASLTSYEQYF. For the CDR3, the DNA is TGTGCCTCCCTAACATCCTACGAGCAGTACTTC.

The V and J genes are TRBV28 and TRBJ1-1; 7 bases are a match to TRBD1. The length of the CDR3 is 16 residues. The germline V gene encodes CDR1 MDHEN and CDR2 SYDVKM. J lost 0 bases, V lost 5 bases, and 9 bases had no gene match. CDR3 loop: CASSSIRDSLNTEAFF. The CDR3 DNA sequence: TGTGCCAGCAGTAGTATACGGGACAGCCTGAACACTGAAGCTTTCTTT.

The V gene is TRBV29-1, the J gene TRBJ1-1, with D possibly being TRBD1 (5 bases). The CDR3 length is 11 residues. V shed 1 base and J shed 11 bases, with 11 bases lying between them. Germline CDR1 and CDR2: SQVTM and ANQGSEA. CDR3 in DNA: TGCAGCGTTGAAGTCGGGGGGTCGGCTTTCTTT. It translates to CSVEVGGSAFF.

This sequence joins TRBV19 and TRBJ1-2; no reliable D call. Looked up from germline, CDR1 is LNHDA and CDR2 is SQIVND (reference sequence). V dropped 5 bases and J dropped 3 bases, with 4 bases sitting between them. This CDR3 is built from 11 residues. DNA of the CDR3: TGTGCCAGTAGTGCAGACTATGGCTACACCTTC. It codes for CASSADYGYTF.

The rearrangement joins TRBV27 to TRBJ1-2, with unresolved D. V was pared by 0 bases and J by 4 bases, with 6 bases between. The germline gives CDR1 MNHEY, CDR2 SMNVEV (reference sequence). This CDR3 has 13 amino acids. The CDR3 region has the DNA TGTGCCAGCAGTTTATCGGGTCCCTATGGCTACACCTTC. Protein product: CASSLSGPYGYTF.

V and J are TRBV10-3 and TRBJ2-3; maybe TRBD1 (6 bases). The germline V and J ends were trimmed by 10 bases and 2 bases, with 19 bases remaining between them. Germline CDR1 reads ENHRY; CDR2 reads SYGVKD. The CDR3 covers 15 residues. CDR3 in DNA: TGTGCCACTCGCGAGATCCGGACAGACACAGATACGCAGTATTTT. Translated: CATREIRTDTDTQYF.

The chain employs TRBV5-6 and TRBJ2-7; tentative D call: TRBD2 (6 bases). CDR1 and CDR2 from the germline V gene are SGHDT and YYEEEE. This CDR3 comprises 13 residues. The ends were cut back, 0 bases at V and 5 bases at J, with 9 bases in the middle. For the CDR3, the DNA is TGTGCCAGCAGCTTGGGGGGCGGGGACGAGCAGTACTTC. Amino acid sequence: CASSLGGGDEQYF.

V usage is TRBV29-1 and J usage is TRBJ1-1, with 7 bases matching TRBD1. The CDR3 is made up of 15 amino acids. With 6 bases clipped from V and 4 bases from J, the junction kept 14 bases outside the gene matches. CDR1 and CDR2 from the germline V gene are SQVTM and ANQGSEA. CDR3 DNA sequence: TGCAGCGTCCTCCCTACAGGGGCGATAGGCACTGAAGCTTTCTTT. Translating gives CSVLPTGAIGTEAFF.

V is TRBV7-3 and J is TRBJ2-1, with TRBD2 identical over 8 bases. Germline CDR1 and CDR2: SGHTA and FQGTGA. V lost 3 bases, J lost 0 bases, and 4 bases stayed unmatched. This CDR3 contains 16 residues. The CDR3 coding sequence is TGTGCCAGCAGCTTGCCGGGAGGGACCTCCTACAATGAGCAGTTCTTC. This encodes CASSLPGGTSYNEQFF.